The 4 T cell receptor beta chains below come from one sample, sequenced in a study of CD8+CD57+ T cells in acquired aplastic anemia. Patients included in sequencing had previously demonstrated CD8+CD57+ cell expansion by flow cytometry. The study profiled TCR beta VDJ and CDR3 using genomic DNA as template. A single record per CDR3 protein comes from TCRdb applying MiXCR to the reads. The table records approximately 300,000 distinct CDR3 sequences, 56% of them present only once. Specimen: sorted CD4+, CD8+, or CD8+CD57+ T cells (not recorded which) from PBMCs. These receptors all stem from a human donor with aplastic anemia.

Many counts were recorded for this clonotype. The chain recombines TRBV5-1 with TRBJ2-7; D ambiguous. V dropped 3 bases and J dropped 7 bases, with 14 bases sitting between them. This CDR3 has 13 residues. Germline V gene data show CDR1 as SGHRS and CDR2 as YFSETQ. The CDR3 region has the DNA TGCGCCAGCAGCTCGCCCCCTGTCGGGGAGCAGTACTTC. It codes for CASSSPPVGEQYF.

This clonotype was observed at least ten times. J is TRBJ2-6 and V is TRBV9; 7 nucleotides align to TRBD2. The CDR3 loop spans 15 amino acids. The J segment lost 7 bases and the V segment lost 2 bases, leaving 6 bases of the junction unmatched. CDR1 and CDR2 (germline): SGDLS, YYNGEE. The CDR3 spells CASSVSGGLANVLTF. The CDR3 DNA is TGTGCCAGCAGCGTCTCCGGGGGGTTAGCCAACGTCCTGACTTTC.

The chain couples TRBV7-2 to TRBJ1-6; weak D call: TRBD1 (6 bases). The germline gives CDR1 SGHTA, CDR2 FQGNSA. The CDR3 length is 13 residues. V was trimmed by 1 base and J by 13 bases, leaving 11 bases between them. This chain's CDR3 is CASSLDRVRPLHF. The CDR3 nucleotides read TGTGCCAGCAGCTTAGACAGGGTTCGGCCCCTCCACTTT.

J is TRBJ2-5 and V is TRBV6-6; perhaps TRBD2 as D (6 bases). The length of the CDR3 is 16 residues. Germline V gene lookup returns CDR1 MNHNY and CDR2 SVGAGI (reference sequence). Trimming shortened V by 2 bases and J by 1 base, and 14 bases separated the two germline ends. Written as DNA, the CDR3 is TGTGCCAGCAGTTACCCGAGCGGGTTGGGCCAAGAGACCCAGTACTTC. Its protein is CASSYPSGLGQETQYF.